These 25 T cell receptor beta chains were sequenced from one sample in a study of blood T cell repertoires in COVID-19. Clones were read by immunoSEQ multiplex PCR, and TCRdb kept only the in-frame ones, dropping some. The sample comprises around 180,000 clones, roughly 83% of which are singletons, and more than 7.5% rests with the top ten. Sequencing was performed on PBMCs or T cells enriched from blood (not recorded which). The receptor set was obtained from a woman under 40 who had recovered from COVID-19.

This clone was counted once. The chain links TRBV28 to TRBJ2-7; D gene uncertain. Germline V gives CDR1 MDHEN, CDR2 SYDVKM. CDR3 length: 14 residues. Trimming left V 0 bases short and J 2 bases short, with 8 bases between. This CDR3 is CASSLWVTAYEQYF. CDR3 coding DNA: TGTGCCAGCAGTTTATGGGTAACTGCCTACGAGCAGTACTTC.

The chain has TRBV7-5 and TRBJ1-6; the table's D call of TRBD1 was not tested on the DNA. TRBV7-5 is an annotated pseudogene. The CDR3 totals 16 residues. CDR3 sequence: CARSLTGGARNSPLHF. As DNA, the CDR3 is TGTGCCAGAAGTTTAACAGGGGGCGCGAGGAATTCACCCCTCCACTTT.

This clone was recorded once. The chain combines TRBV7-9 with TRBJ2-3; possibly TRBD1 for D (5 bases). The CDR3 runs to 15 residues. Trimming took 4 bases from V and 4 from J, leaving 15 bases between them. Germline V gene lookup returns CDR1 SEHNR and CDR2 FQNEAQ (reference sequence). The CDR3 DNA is TGTGCCAGCAGCTCCACCCAGAGCAGGGCAGATACGCAGTATTTT. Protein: CASSSTQSRADTQYF.

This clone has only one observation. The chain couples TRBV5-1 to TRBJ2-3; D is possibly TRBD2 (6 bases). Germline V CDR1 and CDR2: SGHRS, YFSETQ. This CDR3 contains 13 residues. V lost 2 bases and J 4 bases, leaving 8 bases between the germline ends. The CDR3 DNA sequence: TGCGCCAGCAGCTTCGGGAGCTCAGATACGCAGTATTTT. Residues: CASSFGSSDTQYF.

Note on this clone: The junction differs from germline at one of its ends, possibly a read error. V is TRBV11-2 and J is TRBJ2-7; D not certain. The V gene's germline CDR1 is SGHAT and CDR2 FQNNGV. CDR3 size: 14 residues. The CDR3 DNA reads TGTGCCAGCAGCTTATTGCAGGTGTCCTCCGAGCAGTACTTC. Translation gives CASSLLQVSSEQYF.

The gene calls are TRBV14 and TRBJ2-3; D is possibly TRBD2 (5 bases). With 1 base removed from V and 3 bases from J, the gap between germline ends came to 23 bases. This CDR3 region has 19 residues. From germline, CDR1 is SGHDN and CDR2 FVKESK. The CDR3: CASSQGSIFPGSHTDTQYF. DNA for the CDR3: TGTGCCAGCAGCCAAGGTTCAATCTTTCCGGGATCCCATACAGATACGCAGTATTTT.

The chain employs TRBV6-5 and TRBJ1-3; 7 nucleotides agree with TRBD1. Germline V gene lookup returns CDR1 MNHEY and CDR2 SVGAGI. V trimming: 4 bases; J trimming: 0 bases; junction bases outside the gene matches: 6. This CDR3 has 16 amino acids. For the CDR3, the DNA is TGTGCCAGCAGTTGGGGACAGTATCTCTCTGGAAACACCATATATTTT. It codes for CASSWGQYLSGNTIYF.

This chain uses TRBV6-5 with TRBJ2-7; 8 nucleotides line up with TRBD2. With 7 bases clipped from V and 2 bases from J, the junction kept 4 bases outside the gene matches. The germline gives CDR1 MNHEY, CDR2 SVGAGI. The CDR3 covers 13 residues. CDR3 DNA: TGTGCCAGCAAACTAGCGGAGACCTACGAGCAGTACTTC. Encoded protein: CASKLAETYEQYF.

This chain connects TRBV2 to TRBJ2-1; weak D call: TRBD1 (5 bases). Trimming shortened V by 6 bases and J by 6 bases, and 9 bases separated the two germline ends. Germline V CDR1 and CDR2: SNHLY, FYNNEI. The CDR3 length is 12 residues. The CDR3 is CASRARGNEQFF. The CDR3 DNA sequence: TGTGCCAGCAGGGCAAGGGGCAATGAGCAGTTCTTC.

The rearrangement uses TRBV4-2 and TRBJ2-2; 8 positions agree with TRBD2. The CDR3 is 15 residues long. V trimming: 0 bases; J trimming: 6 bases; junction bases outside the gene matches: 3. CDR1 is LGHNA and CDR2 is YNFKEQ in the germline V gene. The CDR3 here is CASSQESGGAGELFF. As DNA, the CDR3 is TGTGCCAGCAGCCAAGAGAGCGGGGGTGCCGGGGAGCTGTTTTTT.

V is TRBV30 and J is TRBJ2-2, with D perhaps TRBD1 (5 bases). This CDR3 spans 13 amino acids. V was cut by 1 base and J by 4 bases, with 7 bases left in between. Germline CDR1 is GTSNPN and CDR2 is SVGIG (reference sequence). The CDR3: CAWSEGVTGELFF. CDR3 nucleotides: TGTGCCTGGAGTGAAGGGGTCACCGGGGAGCTGTTTTTT. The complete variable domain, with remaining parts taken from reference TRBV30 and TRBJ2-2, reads SQTIHQWPATLVQPVGSPLSLECTVEGTSNPNLYWYRQAAGRGLQLLFYSVGIGQISSEVPQNLSASRPQDRQFILSSKKLLLSDSGFYLCAWSEGVTGELFFGEGSRLTVL.

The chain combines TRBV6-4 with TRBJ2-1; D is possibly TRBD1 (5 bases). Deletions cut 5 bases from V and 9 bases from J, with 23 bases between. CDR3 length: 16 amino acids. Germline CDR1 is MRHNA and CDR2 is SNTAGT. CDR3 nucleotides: TGTGCCAGCAGTCCCGACCCAAGGGGCATTACCGGTGAGCAGTTCTTC. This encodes CASSPDPRGITGEQFF.

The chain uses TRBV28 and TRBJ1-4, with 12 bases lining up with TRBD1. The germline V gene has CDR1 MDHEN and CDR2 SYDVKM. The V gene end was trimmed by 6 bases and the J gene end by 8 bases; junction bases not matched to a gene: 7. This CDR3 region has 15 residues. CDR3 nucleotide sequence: TGTGCCAGCAGGGGGGACAGGGGGCGCGACGAAAAACTGTTTTTT. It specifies CASRGDRGRDEKLFF.

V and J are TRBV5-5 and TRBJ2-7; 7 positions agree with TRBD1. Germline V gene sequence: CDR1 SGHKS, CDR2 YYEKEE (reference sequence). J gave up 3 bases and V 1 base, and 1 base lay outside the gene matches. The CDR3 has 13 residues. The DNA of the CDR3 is TGTGCCAGCAGCTTGCCAGGGGGCTACGAGCAGTACTTC. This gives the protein CASSLPGGYEQYF.

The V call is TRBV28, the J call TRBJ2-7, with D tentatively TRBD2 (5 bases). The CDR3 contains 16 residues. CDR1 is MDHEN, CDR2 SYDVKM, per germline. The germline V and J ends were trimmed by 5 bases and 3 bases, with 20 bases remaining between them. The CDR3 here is CASSIWGVRNGYEQYF. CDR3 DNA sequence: TGTGCCAGCAGTATTTGGGGAGTTAGAAATGGCTACGAGCAGTACTTC.

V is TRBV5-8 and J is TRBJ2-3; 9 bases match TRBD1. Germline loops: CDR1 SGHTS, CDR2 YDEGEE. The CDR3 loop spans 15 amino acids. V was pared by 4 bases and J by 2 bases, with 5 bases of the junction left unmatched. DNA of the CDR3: TGTGCCAGCAGCGAGGGACAGGGAGCCACAGATACGCAGTATTTT. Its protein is CASSEGQGATDTQYF.

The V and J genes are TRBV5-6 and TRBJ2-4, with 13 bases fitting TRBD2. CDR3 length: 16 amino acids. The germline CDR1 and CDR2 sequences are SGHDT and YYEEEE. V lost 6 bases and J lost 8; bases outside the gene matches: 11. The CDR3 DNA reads TGTGCCAGCACCCGGAGACTAGCGGGAGGCAGGGACATTCAGTACTTC. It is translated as CASTRRLAGGRDIQYF.

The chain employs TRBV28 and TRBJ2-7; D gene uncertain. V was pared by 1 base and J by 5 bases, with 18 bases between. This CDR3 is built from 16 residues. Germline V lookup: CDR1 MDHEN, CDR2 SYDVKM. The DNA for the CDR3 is TGTGCCAGCAGTTTATTTGGCGCAGGCACGATCCACGAGCAGTACTTC. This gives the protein CASSLFGAGTIHEQYF. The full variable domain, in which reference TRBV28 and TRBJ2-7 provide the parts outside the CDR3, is DVKVTQSSRYLVKRTGEKVFLECVQDMDHENMFWYRQDPGLGLRLIYFSYDVKMKEKGDIPEGYSVSREKKERFSLILESASTNQTSMYLCASSLFGAGTIHEQYFGPGTRLTVT.

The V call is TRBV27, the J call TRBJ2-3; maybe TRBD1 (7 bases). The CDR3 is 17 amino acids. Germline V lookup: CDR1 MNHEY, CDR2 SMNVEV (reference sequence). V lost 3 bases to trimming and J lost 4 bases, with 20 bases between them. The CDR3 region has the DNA TGTGCCAGCAGTTTTCTGTCCGGAGGGGGCGCGGCAGATACGCAGTATTTT. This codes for CASSFLSGGGAADTQYF.

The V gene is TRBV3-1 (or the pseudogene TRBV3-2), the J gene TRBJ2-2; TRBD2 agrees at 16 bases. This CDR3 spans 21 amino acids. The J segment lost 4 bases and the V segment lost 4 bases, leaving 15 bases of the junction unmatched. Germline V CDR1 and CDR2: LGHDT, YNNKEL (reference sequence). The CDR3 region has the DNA TGTGCCAGCAGCCCAGGGCCCGGGACTAGCGGGAGGGCCTCGGCCACCGGGGAGCTGTTTTTT. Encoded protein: CASSPGPGTSGRASATGELFF.

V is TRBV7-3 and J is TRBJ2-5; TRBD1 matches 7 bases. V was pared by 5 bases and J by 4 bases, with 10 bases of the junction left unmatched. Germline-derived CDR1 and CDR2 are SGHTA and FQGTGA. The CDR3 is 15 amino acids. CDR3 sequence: CASSPNSGQVETQYF. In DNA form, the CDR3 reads TGTGCCAGCAGCCCCAACTCAGGACAGGTAGAGACCCAGTACTTC.

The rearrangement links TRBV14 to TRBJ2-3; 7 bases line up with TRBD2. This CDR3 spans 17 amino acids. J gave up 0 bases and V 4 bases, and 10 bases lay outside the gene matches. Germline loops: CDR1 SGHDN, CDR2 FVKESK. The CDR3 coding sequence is TGTGCCAGCAGCCTTCTCCTGGGGGGGAAGAGCACAGATACGCAGTATTTT. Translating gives CASSLLLGGKSTDTQYF.

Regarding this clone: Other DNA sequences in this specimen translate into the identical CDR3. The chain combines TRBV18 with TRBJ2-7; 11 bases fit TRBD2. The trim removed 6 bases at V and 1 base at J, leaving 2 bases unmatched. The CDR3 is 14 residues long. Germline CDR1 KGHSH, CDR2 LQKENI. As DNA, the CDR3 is TGTGCCAGCTCTGGGACTAGCGGTTCCTACGAGCAGTACTTC. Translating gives CASSGTSGSYEQYF.

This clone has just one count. The CDR3 loop reads CAARGASTDTQYF. CDR3 DNA: TGTGCCGCTCGGGGGGCTAGCACAGATACGCAGTATTTT. V and J are TRBV25-1 and TRBJ2-3, with D perhaps matching TRBD2 (7 bases). Looked up from germline, CDR1 is MGHDK and CDR2 is SYGVNS. V was pared by 11 bases and J by 0 bases, with 12 bases between. The CDR3 consists of 13 residues.

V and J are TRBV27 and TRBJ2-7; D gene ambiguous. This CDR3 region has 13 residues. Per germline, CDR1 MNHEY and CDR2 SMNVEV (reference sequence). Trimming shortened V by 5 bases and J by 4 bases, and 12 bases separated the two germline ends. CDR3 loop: CASSPSARYEQYF. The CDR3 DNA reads TGTGCCAGCAGTCCATCCGCTCGGTACGAGCAGTACTTC.